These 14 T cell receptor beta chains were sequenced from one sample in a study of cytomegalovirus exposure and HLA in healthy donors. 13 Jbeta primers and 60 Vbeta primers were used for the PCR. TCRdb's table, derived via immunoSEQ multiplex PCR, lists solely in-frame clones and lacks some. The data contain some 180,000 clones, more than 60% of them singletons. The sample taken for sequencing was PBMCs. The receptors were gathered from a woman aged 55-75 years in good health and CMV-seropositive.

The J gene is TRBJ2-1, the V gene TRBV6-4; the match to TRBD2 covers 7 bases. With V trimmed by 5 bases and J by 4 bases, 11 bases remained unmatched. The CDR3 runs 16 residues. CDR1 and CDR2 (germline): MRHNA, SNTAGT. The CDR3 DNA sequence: TGTGCCAGCAGTCCTAGTTCCGGGGGGAATTACAATGAGCAGTTCTTC. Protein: CASSPSSGGNYNEQFF.

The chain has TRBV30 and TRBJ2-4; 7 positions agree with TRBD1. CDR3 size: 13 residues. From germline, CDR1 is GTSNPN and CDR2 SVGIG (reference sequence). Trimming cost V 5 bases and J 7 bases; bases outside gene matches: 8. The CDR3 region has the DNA TGTGCCTGGGCCACAGGGGCCCGTAACATTCAGTACTTC. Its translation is CAWATGARNIQYF.

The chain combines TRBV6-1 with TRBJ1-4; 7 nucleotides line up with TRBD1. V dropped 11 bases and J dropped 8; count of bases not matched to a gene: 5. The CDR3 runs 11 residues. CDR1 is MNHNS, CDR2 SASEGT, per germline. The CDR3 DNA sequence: TGTGCCGCGACAGGGCTGGAAAAACTGTTTTTT. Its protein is CAATGLEKLFF.

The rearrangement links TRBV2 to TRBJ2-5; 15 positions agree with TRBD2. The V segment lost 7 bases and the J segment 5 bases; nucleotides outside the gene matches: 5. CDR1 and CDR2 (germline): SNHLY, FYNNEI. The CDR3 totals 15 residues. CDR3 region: CASTGTSGGRETQYF. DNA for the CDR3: TGTGCCAGCACCGGGACTAGCGGGGGGAGGGAGACCCAGTACTTC.

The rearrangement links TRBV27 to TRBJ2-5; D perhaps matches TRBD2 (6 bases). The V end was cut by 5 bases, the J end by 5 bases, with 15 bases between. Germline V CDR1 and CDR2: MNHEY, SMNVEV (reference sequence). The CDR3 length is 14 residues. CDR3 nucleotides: TGTGCCAGCAGTCCCACGACCGCGGGGGAGACCCAGTACTTC. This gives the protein CASSPTTAGETQYF.

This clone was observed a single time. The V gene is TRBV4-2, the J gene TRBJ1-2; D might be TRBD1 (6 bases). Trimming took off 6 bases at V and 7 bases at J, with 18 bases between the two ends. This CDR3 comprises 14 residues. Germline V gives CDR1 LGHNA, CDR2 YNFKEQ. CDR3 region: CASSYTGTSGGYTF. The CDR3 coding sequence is TGTGCCAGCAGTTACACCGGGACAAGTGGTGGCTACACCTTC.

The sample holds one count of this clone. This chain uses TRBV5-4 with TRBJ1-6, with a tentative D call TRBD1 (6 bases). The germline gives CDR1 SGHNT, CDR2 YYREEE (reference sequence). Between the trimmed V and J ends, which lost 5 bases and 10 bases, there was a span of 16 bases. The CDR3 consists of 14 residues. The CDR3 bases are TGTGCCAGCAGGATTACAGGGACCTCGTCACCCCTCCACTTT. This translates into CASRITGTSSPLHF.

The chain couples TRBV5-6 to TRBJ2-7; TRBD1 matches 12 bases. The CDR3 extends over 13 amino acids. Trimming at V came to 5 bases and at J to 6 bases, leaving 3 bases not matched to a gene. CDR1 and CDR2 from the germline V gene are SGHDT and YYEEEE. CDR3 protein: CASRGTGGAEQYF. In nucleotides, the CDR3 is TGTGCCAGCAGGGGGACAGGGGGCGCCGAGCAGTACTTC.

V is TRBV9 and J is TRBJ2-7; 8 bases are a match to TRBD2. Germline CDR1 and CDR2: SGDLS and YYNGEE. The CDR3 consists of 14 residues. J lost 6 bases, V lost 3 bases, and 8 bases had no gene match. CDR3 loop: CASSASGLGGEQYF. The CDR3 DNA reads TGTGCCAGCAGCGCTTCGGGACTAGGGGGCGAGCAGTACTTC.

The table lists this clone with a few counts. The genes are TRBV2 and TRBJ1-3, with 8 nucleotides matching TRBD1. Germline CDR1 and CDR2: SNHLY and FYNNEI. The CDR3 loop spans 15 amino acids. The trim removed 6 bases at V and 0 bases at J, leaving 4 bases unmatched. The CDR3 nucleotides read TGTGCCAGCAGGGGACAGGTCATCTCTGGAAACACCATATATTTT. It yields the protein CASRGQVISGNTIYF.

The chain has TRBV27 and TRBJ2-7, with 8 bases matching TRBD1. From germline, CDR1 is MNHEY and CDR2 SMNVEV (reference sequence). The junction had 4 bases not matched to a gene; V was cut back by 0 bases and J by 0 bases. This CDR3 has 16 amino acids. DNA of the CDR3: TGTGCCAGCAGTTTATCACAGGGGGTGGGCTCCTACGAGCAGTACTTC. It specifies CASSLSQGVGSYEQYF.

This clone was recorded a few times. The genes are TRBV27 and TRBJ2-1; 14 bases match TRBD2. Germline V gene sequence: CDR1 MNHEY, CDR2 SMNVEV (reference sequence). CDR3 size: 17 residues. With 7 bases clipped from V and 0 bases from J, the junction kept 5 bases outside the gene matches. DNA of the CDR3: TGTGCCAGCACGACTAGCGGGAGGGCCGTCTCCTACAATGAGCAGTTCTTC. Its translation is CASTTSGRAVSYNEQFF.

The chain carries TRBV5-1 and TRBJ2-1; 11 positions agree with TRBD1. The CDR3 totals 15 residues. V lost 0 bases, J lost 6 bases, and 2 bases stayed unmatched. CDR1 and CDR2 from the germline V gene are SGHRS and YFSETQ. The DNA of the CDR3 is TGCGCCAGCAGCTTGGGGACAGGGGGCATCAATGAGCAGTTCTTC. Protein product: CASSLGTGGINEQFF.

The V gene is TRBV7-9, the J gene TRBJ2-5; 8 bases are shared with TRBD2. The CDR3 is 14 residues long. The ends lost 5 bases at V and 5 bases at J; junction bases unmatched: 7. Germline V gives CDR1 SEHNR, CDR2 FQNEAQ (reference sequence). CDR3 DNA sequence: TGTGCCAGCAGCCACCCGGGGGGGTTTGAGACCCAGTACTTC. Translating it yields CASSHPGGFETQYF. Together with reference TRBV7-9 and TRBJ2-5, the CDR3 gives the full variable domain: DTGVSQNPRHKITKRGQNVTFRCDPISEHNRLYWYRQTLGQGPEFLTYFQNEAQLEKSRLLSDRFSAERPKGSFSTLEIQRTEQGDSAMYLCASSHPGGFETQYFGPGTRLLVL.